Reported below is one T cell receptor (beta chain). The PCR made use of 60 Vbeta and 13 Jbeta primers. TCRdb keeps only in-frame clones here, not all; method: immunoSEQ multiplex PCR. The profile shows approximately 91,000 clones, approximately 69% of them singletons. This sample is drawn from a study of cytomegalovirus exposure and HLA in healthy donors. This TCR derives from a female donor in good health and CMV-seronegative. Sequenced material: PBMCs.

CDR3 coding DNA: TGTGCCAGCAGCCCCTGGGCGACAGAGAGCACAGATACGCAGTATTTT. Protein product: CASSPWATESTDTQYF. The rearrangement joins TRBV11-3 to TRBJ2-3; tentatively, D is TRBD1 (5 bases). CDR3 length: 16 residues. The germline V gene has CDR1 SGHNT and CDR2 YENEEA. V lost 5 bases, J lost 0 bases, and 15 bases lay in between.